The clone carrying this T cell receptor beta chain has just a few counts. The data were obtained in a study of CD8 T cells in ankylosing spondylitis. TCRdb reprocessed the 5' RACE reads with MiXCR, giving one entry per CDR3 protein. The sample includes about 240,000 distinct CDR3 sequences, 7.5% to 9% seen only once; the top ten take approximately 6.2%. The CDR3 consists of 12 residues. Per germline, CDR1 DFQATT and CDR2 SNEGSKA (reference sequence). Trimming removed 3 bases from V and 7 bases from J; junction bases left unmatched: 1. The receptor's source is a male donor with ankylosing spondylitis or in good health (not recorded which). The V call is TRBV20-1, the J call TRBJ2-1; 9 bases are shared with TRBD2. Sequencing input: blood, either unsorted or a sorted T cell fraction (not recorded which). CDR3 DNA: TGCAGTGCTAGGGCGGGAGGGAATGAGCAGTTCTTC. Residues: CSARAGGNEQFF.